This TCR beta chain was identified in a study of T cell responses to AZD1222 COVID-19 vaccine. Study-wide findings and caveats: Spike-wide coverage was observed for vaccine-associated CD4 TCRs, with dominant responses at 160-218 and 743-854. Clonal diversity was possibly underestimated; the donors were predominantly white British and more often female. Close to half of all spike-specific TCRs reportedly target regions of the variants that are unmutated.

As regards this clone: Its antigen is currently unknown.

Assay: immunoSEQ multiplex PCR; the TCRdb copy retains only in-frame clones and omits some. The sample holds some 130,000 clones, approximately 83% seen once. This sequence was found in an adult in good health. This specimen consisted of peripheral blood, obtained on day 0 of AZD1222 vaccination.

CDR3 sequence: CATSRGETFFSYEQYF. In DNA, the CDR3 is TGTGCCACCAGCAGAGGGGAGACTTTTTTTTCCTACGAGCAGTACTTC. V and J are TRBV15 and TRBJ2-7; D is perhaps TRBD2 (5 bases). There are 16 residues in the CDR3. With 1 base removed from V and 1 base from J, the gap between germline ends came to 14 bases. CDR1 and CDR2 (germline): LNHNV, YYDKDF (reference sequence).